The clone carrying this T cell receptor (beta chain) was counted a few times. The sample is drawn from a study of blood T cells in healthy people across ages. Study-level background: Per two T cells, about one barcoded beta molecule was captured through template switching.

Total RNA, at least 6 micrograms per sample, was extracted from PBMCs. The authors ran a second PCR of roughly 6 to 12 cycles using a sample-barcoded 5' primer and a J-beta primer mix. A template-switch adaptor that had 12 random nucleotides put a tag on each cDNA molecule. MiXCR, run by TCRdb on the 5' RACE reads, gives a single entry per CDR3 protein. The table records roughly 570,000 distinct CDR3 sequences, roughly 29% of them present only once. This TCR came from a woman aged 70-85 years in good health. The source material was blood.

The CDR3 is CASSLEVDSKAFF. The DNA for the CDR3 is TGTGCCAGCAGCCTCGAGGTGGACAGTAAAGCTTTCTTT. V usage is TRBV6-1 and J usage is TRBJ1-1; weak D call: TRBD1 (6 bases). V was pared by 6 bases and J by 9 bases, with 17 bases between. The CDR3 runs to 13 residues. Germline V CDR1 and CDR2: MNHNS, SASEGT.